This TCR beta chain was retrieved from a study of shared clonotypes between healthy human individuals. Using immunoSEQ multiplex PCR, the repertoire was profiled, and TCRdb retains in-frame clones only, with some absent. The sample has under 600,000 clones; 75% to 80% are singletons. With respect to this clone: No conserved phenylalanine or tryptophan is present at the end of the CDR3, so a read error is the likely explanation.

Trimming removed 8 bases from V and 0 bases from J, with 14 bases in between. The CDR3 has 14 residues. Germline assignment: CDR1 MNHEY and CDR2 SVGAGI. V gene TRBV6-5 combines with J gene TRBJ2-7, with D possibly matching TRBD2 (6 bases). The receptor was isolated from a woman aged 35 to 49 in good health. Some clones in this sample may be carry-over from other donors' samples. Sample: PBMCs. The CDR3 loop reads CASQRDFSSYEQYL. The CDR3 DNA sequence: TGTGCCAGCCAGAGGGACTTCAGCTCCTACGAGCAGTACCTC.